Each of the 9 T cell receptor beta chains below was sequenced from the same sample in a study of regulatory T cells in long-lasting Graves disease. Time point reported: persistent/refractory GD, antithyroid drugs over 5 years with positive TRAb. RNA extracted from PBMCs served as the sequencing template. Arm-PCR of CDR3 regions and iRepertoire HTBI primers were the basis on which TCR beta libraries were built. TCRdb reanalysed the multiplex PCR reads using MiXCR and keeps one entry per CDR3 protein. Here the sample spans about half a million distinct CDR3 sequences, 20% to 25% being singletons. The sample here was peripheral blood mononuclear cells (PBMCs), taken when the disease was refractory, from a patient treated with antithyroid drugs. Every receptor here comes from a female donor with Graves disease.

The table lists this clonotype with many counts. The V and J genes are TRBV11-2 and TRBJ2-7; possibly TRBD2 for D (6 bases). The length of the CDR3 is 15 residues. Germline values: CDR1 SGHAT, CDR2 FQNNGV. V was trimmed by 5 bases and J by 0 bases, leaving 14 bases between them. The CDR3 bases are TGTGCCAGCAGCCAGCTCCGGGGGAGCTCCTACGAGCAGTACTTC. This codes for CASSQLRGSSYEQYF.

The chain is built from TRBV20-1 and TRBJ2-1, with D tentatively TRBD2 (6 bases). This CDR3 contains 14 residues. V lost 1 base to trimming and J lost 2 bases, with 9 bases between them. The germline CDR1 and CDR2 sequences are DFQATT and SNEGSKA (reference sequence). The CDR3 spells CSARGLATYNEQFF. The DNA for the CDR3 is TGCAGTGCTAGAGGGCTAGCGACCTACAATGAGCAGTTCTTC.

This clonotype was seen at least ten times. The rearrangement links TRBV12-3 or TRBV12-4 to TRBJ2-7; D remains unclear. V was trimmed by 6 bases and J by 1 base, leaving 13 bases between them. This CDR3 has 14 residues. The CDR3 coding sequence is TGTGCCAGCAGAGCCGCACACCGTTCCTACGAGCAGTACTTC. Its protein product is CASRAAHRSYEQYF.

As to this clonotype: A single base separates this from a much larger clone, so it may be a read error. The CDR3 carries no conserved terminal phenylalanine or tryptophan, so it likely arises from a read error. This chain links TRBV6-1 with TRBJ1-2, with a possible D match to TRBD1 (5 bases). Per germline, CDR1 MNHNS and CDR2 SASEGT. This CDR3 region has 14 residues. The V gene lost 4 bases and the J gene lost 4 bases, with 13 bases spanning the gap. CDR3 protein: CASSGPGRTYGYTS. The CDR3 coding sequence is TGTGCCAGCAGTGGACCGGGGCGGACCTATGGCTACACCTCC.

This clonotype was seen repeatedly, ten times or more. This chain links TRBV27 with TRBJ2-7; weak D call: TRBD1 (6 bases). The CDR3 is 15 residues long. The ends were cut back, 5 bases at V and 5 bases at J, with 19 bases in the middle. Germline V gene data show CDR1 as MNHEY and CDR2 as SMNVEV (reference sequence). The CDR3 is CASSPLDRFRDEQYF. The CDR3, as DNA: TGTGCCAGCAGTCCCCTCGACAGGTTTCGGGACGAGCAGTACTTC.

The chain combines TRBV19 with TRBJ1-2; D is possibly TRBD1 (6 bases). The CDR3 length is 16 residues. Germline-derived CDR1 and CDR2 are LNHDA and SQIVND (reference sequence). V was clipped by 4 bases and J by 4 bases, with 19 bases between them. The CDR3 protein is CASSSQQGGGLYGYTF. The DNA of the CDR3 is TGTGCCAGTAGTAGCCAACAGGGAGGAGGACTCTATGGCTACACCTTC.

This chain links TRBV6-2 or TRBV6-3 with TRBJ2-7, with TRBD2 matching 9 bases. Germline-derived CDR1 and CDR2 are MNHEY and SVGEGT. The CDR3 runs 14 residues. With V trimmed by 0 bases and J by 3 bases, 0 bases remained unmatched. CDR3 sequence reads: CASSYSTSGYEQYF. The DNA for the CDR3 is TGTGCCAGCAGTTACTCGACTAGCGGCTACGAGCAGTACTTC.

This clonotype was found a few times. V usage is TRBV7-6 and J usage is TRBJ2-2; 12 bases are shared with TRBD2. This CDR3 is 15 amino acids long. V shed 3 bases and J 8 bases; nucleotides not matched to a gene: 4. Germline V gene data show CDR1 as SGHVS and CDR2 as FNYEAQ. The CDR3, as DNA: TGTGCCAGCAGCTTGTCCGGGACTAGCGGGGGGGAGCTGTTTTTT. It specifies CASSLSGTSGGELFF.

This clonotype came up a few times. In DNA form, the CDR3 reads TGTGCCAGCAGCCAAGATCGCGGCGGGAGGAGGTCCTACGAGCAGTACTTC. Residues: CASSQDRGGRRSYEQYF. The genes are TRBV3-1 and TRBJ2-7; 8 nucleotides line up with TRBD2. This CDR3 has 17 amino acids. Germline assignment: CDR1 LGHDT and CDR2 YNNKEL (reference sequence). V gave up 0 bases and J gave up 1 base; unmatched junction bases: 8.